Shown below are 27 T cell receptor beta chains from a single sample sequenced in a study. TCRdb re-called the RT-PCR reads with MiXCR, one entry per CDR3 protein. Of 650,000 to 800,000 distinct CDR3 sequences in the sample, 13% to 15% were seen once. The source material was memory CD4+ T cells from blood. The origin of the receptors is a female donor in good health, serving as a healthy control.

The CDR3 protein is CASDGQWGLQPQHF. As DNA, the CDR3 is TGTGCCAGTGATGGACAATGGGGATTACAGCCCCAGCATTTT. The chain employs TRBV19 and TRBJ1-5, with D possibly TRBD1 on 5 matching bases. Trimming stripped 8 bases from V and 7 bases from J, with 18 bases between. The germline V gene has CDR1 LNHDA and CDR2 SQIVND (reference sequence). CDR3 length equals 14 residues.

Turning to this clonotype: It may be a read error: a sequence one base away is much more abundant. The chain has TRBV29-1 and TRBJ2-3; 8 nucleotides match TRBD2. Germline CDR1 reads SQVTM; CDR2 reads ANQGSEA. The CDR3 consists of 15 residues. V shed 6 bases and J 0 bases; nucleotides not matched to a gene: 8. The CDR3 DNA is TGCAGCGTAAATTGCGGCGGGAGGAGCACAGATACGCAGTATTTT. Residues: CSVNCGGRSTDTQYF.

Of note for this clonotype: This may be a read error, as it is one base from a much larger clone. The chain is built from TRBV20-1 and TRBJ2-5; perhaps D is TRBD1 or TRBD2 (5 bases each). The CDR3 sequence is 13 residues long. V lost 8 bases, J lost 5 bases, and 18 bases lay in between. Germline V CDR1 and CDR2: DFQATT, SNEGSKA (reference sequence). The CDR3 DNA reads TGCAGTAAAACGGGGCTAGTTTCGGAGACCCAGTACTTC. Protein sequence: CSKTGLVSETQYF.

Comment on this clonotype: A much bigger clone sits one base away, suggesting this may be a read error. The chain has TRBV30 and TRBJ1-5; 12 positions agree with TRBD1. Germline CDR1 and CDR2: GTSNPN and SVGIG (reference sequence). The CDR3 length is 13 residues. V lost 5 bases to trimming and J lost 6 bases; unmatched junction nucleotides: 2. The CDR3, as DNA: TGTGCCTGGGGGGGACAGGGGGCTCAGCCCCAGCATTTT. It specifies CAWGGQGAQPQHF. The complete variable domain, with remaining parts taken from reference TRBV30 and TRBJ1-5, reads SQTIHQWPATLVQPVGSPLSLECTVEGTSNPNLYWYRQAAGRGLQLLFYSVGIGQISSEVPQNLSASRPQDRQFILSSKKLLLSDSGFYLCAWGGQGAQPQHFGDGTRLSIL.

This clonotype was seen a handful of times. This sequence joins TRBV28 and TRBJ2-7; 9 nucleotides match TRBD1. V gave up 5 bases and J gave up 3 bases; unmatched junction bases: 8. This CDR3 is built from 15 residues. Germline V gene data show CDR1 as MDHEN and CDR2 as SYDVKM. CDR3 region: CASSTPGQGDYEQYF. The DNA of the CDR3 is TGTGCCAGCAGTACCCCGGGACAGGGAGACTACGAGCAGTACTTC.

The chain recombines TRBV7-2 with TRBJ1-2, with D uncertain. V gave up 4 bases and J gave up 5 bases, with 17 bases separating them. This CDR3 is built from 15 residues. CDR1 is SGHTA and CDR2 is FQGNSA in the germline V gene. Written as DNA, the CDR3 is TGTGCCAGCAGCTCCGGCGGTACCGAAGGATATGGCTACACCTTC. Translated: CASSSGGTEGYGYTF.

The V call is TRBV6-2 or TRBV6-3, the J call TRBJ2-1; 10 nucleotides line up with TRBD2. The trim removed 2 bases at V and 12 bases at J, leaving 10 bases unmatched. The germline V gene encodes CDR1 MNHEY and CDR2 SVGEGT. The CDR3 contains 15 residues. The CDR3 sequence: CASSYPSGRRVVQFF. DNA for the CDR3: TGTGCCAGCAGTTACCCTAGCGGGAGAAGGGTTGTGCAGTTCTTC.

This clonotype was counted at least ten times. This rearrangement joins TRBV11-2 to TRBJ2-5; D may be TRBD1 (5 bases). CDR3 length: 16 residues. Germline values: CDR1 SGHAT, CDR2 FQNNGV. Trimming cost V 1 base and J 5 bases, with 17 bases left between them. The CDR3 is CASSLVQRGLGETQYF. The CDR3 nucleotides read TGTGCCAGCAGCTTAGTCCAAAGGGGCCTCGGGGAGACCCAGTACTTC.

This clonotype was found a few times. J is TRBJ1-5 and V is TRBV5-8; the D is unclear. The germline V and J ends were trimmed by 2 bases and 7 bases, with 13 bases remaining between them. Germline V gene sequence: CDR1 SGHTS, CDR2 YDEGEE. This CDR3 has 14 amino acids. CDR3 sequence: CASSFIGIGQPQHF. CDR3 DNA sequence: TGTGCCAGCAGCTTTATAGGGATTGGACAGCCCCAGCATTTT.

This clonotype was detected only a few times. This sequence joins TRBV11-2 and TRBJ1-2; D unresolved. Trimming shortened V by 0 bases and J by 7 bases, and 12 bases separated the two germline ends. The CDR3 sequence is 14 residues long. Germline values: CDR1 SGHAT, CDR2 FQNNGV. CDR3 sequence (DNA): TGTGCCAGCAGCTTAGAACTCACTGGGAGTGGCTACACCTTC. The encoded protein is CASSLELTGSGYTF.

This clonotype was observed at least ten times. The gene calls are TRBV20-1 and TRBJ2-3; D perhaps matches TRBD2 (6 bases). The germline gives CDR1 DFQATT, CDR2 SNEGSKA (reference sequence). The length of the CDR3 is 15 residues. V was pared by 6 bases and J by 5 bases, with 21 bases between. The CDR3 sequence: CSATTPWGEKDTQYF. CDR3 coding DNA: TGCAGTGCCACGACCCCCTGGGGGGAAAAAGATACGCAGTATTTT.

This clonotype was seen at least ten times. The rearrangement links TRBV27 to TRBJ1-1; TRBD1 matches 7 bases. The CDR3 is made up of 14 amino acids. CDR1 and CDR2 from the germline V gene are MNHEY and SMNVEV (reference sequence). Losses at the gene ends were 5 bases for V and 4 bases for J; bases not matched to a gene: 7. CDR3: CASSPGTAGTEAFF. Here the CDR3 DNA reads TGTGCCAGCAGTCCCGGGACAGCGGGCACTGAAGCTTTCTTT.

The V and J genes are TRBV7-9 and TRBJ2-7, with D hard to call. Trimming stripped 2 bases from V and 7 bases from J, with 12 bases between. The germline V gene encodes CDR1 SEHNR and CDR2 FQNEAQ (reference sequence). This CDR3 contains 13 residues. The CDR3 sequence is CASSLWGAEEQYF. The CDR3 DNA follows: TGTGCCAGCAGCTTATGGGGTGCTGAGGAGCAGTACTTC.

The chain links TRBV12-3 or TRBV12-4 to TRBJ2-3, with 9 bases lining up with TRBD1. V shed 5 bases and J 2 bases; nucleotides not matched to a gene: 5. CDR3 length equals 15 residues. This chain's CDR3 is CASSTGQGITDTQYF. The CDR3 DNA follows: TGTGCCAGCAGTACAGGACAGGGGATCACAGATACGCAGTATTTT.

CDR3: CASSLGSPGILGYTF. For the CDR3, the DNA is TGTGCCAGCAGTTTAGGTTCGCCAGGGATCCTTGGCTACACCTTC. This chain connects TRBV28 to TRBJ1-2, with D possibly being TRBD1 (5 bases). The CDR3 is 15 amino acids. From germline, CDR1 is MDHEN and CDR2 SYDVKM. V was cut by 2 bases and J by 7 bases, with 17 bases left in between.

This clonotype has more than one count but fewer than ten. This rearrangement joins TRBV12-3 or TRBV12-4 to TRBJ2-1, with D perhaps matching TRBD1 (5 bases). The V end was cut by 9 bases, the J end by 3 bases, with 18 bases between. CDR3 length: 15 amino acids. This chain's CDR3 is CASQPSRAIYNEQFF. The DNA for the CDR3 is TGTGCCAGTCAGCCTTCCAGGGCGATCTACAATGAGCAGTTCTTC.

Ten or more counts support this clonotype. The CDR3 loop is CSVTQGVGDNSPLHF. Written as DNA, the CDR3 is TGCAGCGTTACCCAAGGGGTCGGTGATAATTCACCCCTCCACTTT. V gene TRBV29-1 combines with J gene TRBJ1-6, with D possibly TRBD1 on 5 matching bases. CDR3 length: 15 residues. Trimming cost V 5 bases and J 5 bases, with 16 bases left between them. Looked up from germline, CDR1 is SQVTM and CDR2 is ANQGSEA.

The V call is TRBV24-1, the J call TRBJ2-1; D unresolved. CDR3 length: 11 residues. V shed 0 bases and J shed 15 bases, with 8 bases lying between them. In germline, CDR1 is KGHDR, CDR2 SFDVKD. CDR3 amino acids: CATSDLQDLFF. The CDR3 DNA is TGTGCCACCAGTGATTTGCAGGATCTGTTCTTC.

This clonotype has ten or more counts. This chain uses TRBV10-3 with TRBJ2-2; 9 positions match TRBD2. Germline V CDR1 and CDR2: ENHRY, SYGVKD. The V and J ends lost 6 bases and 2 bases, in that order; junction bases with no gene match: 1. This CDR3 region has 14 residues. CDR3 sequence reads: CAIRLAGNTGELFF. For the CDR3, the DNA is TGTGCCATCAGGCTAGCGGGAAACACCGGGGAGCTGTTTTTT.

V is TRBV11-2 and J is TRBJ2-7; D is possibly TRBD1 (6 bases). CDR1 and CDR2 (germline): SGHAT, FQNNGV. With 2 bases removed from V and 2 bases from J, the gap between germline ends came to 10 bases. The CDR3 has 14 residues. As DNA, the CDR3 is TGTGCCAGCAGCTTATCAGGGGATGCCTACGAGCAGTACTTC. It codes for CASSLSGDAYEQYF.

This clonotype was observed many times. This sequence joins TRBV20-1 and TRBJ1-2; D remains unclear. The V end was cut by 6 bases, the J end by 4 bases, with 15 bases between. CDR1 and CDR2 (germline): DFQATT, SNEGSKA (reference sequence). The CDR3 loop spans 13 amino acids. The chain's CDR3 is CSATTPNGYGYTF. Here the CDR3 DNA reads TGCAGTGCCACGACCCCCAACGGCTATGGCTACACCTTC.

The sample holds a few counts of this clonotype. The V and J genes are TRBV6-1 and TRBJ2-7; the D gene is possibly TRBD2 (7 bases). This CDR3 comprises 16 residues. Trimming stripped 2 bases from V and 2 bases from J, with 16 bases between. CDR1 is MNHNS, CDR2 SASEGT, per germline. The CDR3 DNA reads TGTGCCAGCAGTGAACGAAGGGGAGGGGGTCCCTACGAGCAGTACTTC. This encodes CASSERRGGGPYEQYF.

A remark on this clonotype: At one of its ends the junction is not consistent with the germline gene, which may arise from a read error. The gene calls are TRBV27 and TRBJ2-7; no clear D gene. CDR1 is MNHEY, CDR2 SMNVEV, per germline (reference sequence). The CDR3 loop spans 13 amino acids. The CDR3 DNA sequence: TGTGCCAGCAGTTTATCGGCCTCCCACGAGCAGTACTTC. Translation gives CASSLSASHEQYF.

This clonotype was seen repeatedly, ten times or more. The chain carries TRBV20-1 and TRBJ2-1, with 7 bases identical to TRBD1. The CDR3 contains 11 residues. CDR1 is DFQATT and CDR2 is SNEGSKA in the germline V gene (reference sequence). V dropped 1 base and J dropped 10; count of bases not matched to a gene: 1. CDR3 protein: CSARAQGEQFF. The CDR3 DNA reads TGCAGTGCTAGAGCACAGGGGGAGCAGTTCTTC.

This clonotype has a handful of counts. This chain uses TRBV2 with TRBJ1-2, with 9 positions matching TRBD1. CDR1 and CDR2 (germline): SNHLY, FYNNEI. The CDR3 loop spans 15 amino acids. The ends lost 5 bases at V and 8 bases at J; junction bases unmatched: 12. The CDR3 nucleotides are TGTGCCAGCAGTCCAAGGACAGGGGAGGAGGGAGGCTACACCTTC. This codes for CASSPRTGEEGGYTF. Full variable domain (missing parts from reference TRBV2 and TRBJ1-2): EPEVTQTPSHQVTQMGQEVILRCVPISNHLYFYWYRQILGQKVEFLVSFYNNEISEKSEIFDDQFSVERPDGSNFTLKIRSTKLEDSAMYFCASSPRTGEEGGYTFGSGTRLTVV.

This clonotype was detected a few times. The genes are TRBV11-2 and TRBJ1-1; D possibly corresponds to TRBD1 (5 bases). Germline V CDR1 and CDR2: SGHAT, FQNNGV. V lost 1 base and J lost 1, with 19 bases in between. This CDR3 spans 18 amino acids. The CDR3 sequence is CASSLVLSRDRKNTEAFF. The CDR3 DNA follows: TGTGCCAGCAGCTTAGTTCTCTCGAGGGACCGGAAGAACACTGAAGCTTTCTTT.

This clonotype has more than one count but fewer than ten. The chain combines TRBV24-1 with TRBJ1-2, with 7 bases that match TRBD1. The J segment lost 6 bases and the V segment lost 9 bases, leaving 9 bases of the junction unmatched. CDR1 and CDR2 from the germline V gene are KGHDR and SFDVKD. This CDR3 has 13 amino acids. Written as DNA, the CDR3 is TGTGCCACCCGTGGGCAGGGGGTAGATGGCTACACCTTC. As protein: CATRGQGVDGYTF.